The present entry profiles one T cell receptor beta chain with its context. The antigen it binds to is not known. The input lacks base qualities; no much larger clone sits a single base away. Distinct nucleotide sequences in the sample also encode this CDR3. Between the V and J ends, shortened by 2 bases and 2 bases respectively, the junction contains 4 bases. The CDR3 sequence holds 12 residues, the cysteine and phenylalanine included. Only CDR3 DNA remains: 36 bases, in frame from the first base. As encoded in the germline V gene, CDR1 is SGHRS while CDR2 is YFSETQ. Participants in the prospective study were enrolled through a virtual design, were aged 18 to 89 years, and lived in roughly 26 United States geographic areas. In the prospective study, cohorts were assigned on the basis of participant-reported clinical history obtained from a screening survey and a study questionnaire. ImmuneRACE Cohort 3 recovered participants were defined by two consecutive negative NP/OP PCR tests, healthcare professional clearance, or symptom resolution. In the prospective study, mobile phlebotomists collected whole blood, serum and a nasopharyngeal or oropharyngeal swab from each participant. Prospective study participants could optionally give additional blood draws and questionnaires over a roughly two-month period. Prospective study blood samples were shipped either frozen or at room temperature before DNA extraction.

The source of the sample is a study of blood T cell repertoires in COVID-19 (dated by TCRdb to 2018 to 2020). About the full investigation: Samples from collaborators originated in the United States, Italy and Spain and spanned both the acute and convalescent phases of COVID-19. The prospective study material was composed of cDNA or gDNA derived from T cells, B-cell-depleted T cells, or PBMCs. Subjects who had been exposed to COVID-19, were actively infected with it, or had recovered from it provided the deeply sampled blood TCRbeta repertoires that made up the dataset. The repertoires were released in a freely available public database intended as a resource for research on the immune response to SARS-CoV-2. The samples were drawn from two sources: the first 160 participants of the ongoing ImmuneRACE study, and 1,200 or so subjects contributed by 6 global collaborators. Sample metadata almost always included a de-identified subject ID, COVID-19 status, age in years and sex. HLA class I and class II types, where available, came from metadata supplied by the sample provider rather than from assay-based typing. Results the study describes overall, beyond this receptor: The quantity of clinical and demographic metadata differed by source and by participant and was supplied without curation.

The immunoSEQ Assay, a bias-controlled multiplex PCR, was used to amplify TCRbeta CDR3 regions from genomic DNA. In the paper's pipeline: The number of nucleated cells in each sample was estimated by amplification of reference gene primers within the assay. To quantify the absolute abundance of each unique TCRbeta CDR3 rearrangement, sequence reads were collapsed and filtered. For each sample, productive Simpson clonality was calculated by taking the square root of Simpson's diversity index across productive rearrangements. The source is immuneACCESS, and TCRdb retained only in-frame sequences with V and J called. Part of the clones is not carried over; for the studies checked, unresolved V genes explain less than half of this, and the remainder is unexplained. V and J calls and clone size are copied from that table; D and trimming were computed from the DNA. Present in this sample are approximately 210,000 clones, roughly four fifths of which were seen just once. 12% of the sample rests with the top ten.

Recombination connected TRBV5-1 to TRBJ1-2; a confident D gene designation cannot be given. The TCR was taken from a man in his forties who had recovered from COVID-19. Input material: PBMCs or T cells enriched from blood (not recorded which). Read as DNA, the sequence is TGCGCCAGCAGCTTACAAAACTATGGCTACACCTTC. Its translation is CASSLQNYGYTF.